The T cell receptor (beta chain) under discussion was sequenced for a study of regulatory T cells in long-lasting Graves disease. The time point here: newly diagnosed GD, antithyroid drugs for less than 3 months. RNA isolated from PBMCs was used to make the TCR library. Germline V lookup: CDR1 SQVTM, CDR2 ANQGSEA. V lost 5 bases, J lost 1 base, and 12 bases lay in between. CDR3 size: 13 residues. To make TCR beta libraries, researchers used iRepertoire HTBI primers and Arm-PCR of CDR3 regions. TCRdb called the multiplex PCR reads again in MiXCR, with one record for every CDR3 protein. The top ten hold approximately 17% of the sample, which has over 350,000 distinct CDR3 sequences, roughly 15% seen once. Many counts were recorded for this clonotype. The same data also contributed to another study, on T cells in Graves' hyperthyroidism and ophthalmopathy. That paper notes: Ophthalmopathy was distinguished from stable hyperthyroidism by 13 V-J signatures.

This chain links TRBV29-1 with TRBJ2-7; either TRBD1 or TRBD2 may supply D (5 bases each). The sample consisted of peripheral blood mononuclear cells (PBMCs), taken at new diagnosis, from a patient treated with antithyroid drugs. This receptor was identified in a woman in her forties or fifties with Graves disease. CDR3 in DNA: TGCAGCGTTACCGGGACGCCGTCCTACGAGCAGTACTTC. It is translated as CSVTGTPSYEQYF.